This section outlines one T cell receptor beta chain sequence together with its context. What it binds is not known. These data come from a study of memory CD8 T cells in hepatitis C reinfection. About the study: Chronic HCV followed reinfection in a couple of donors who cleared primary infection. Between 55 and 20 weeks before reinfection detection, pre-reinfection samples were drawn.

Produced via immunoSEQ multiplex PCR; TCRdb's table is partial and in-frame only. The table records about 50,000 clones, around nine tenths of them present only once. In germline, CDR1 is SGHVS, CDR2 FNYEAQ. CDR3 length equals 14 residues. Trimming removed 2 bases at V and 1 base at J, with 8 bases between. Time point of the sample: pre-reinfection, 55 to 20 weeks before reinfection detection. TCR sequencing was done directly ex vivo on sorted cells, without expansion in vitro. Two donors provided sorted CD3+ CD8+ CD45RO- naive CD8 T cells at all three reinfection time points. Overall study results and limits: Only 4 or 5 donors prevented definitive conclusions about public clonotypes.

This clonotype was obtained from a young man with hepatitis C virus infection. Source material: naive CD8+ T cells sorted from blood. The gene calls are TRBV7-6 and TRBJ2-5; no clear D. CDR3 sequence (DNA): TGTGCCAGCAGCTTACACCTAGTCCAAGAGACCCAGTACTTC. Amino acids: CASSLHLVQETQYF.